A single sample is the source of the 18 T cell receptor beta chains below, sequenced in a study of blood T cell repertoires in COVID-19 (dated by TCRdb to 2018 to 2020). The method behind the library was the immunoSEQ multiplex PCR assay. In its TCRdb copy, this immuneACCESS table keeps in-frame sequences only and misses some clones. Where compared with another copy, unresolved V genes explain less than half of these, and the others have no known cause. Across this sample there are fewer than 250,000 clones, with more than 70% seen only once. 2.5% to 3% of the sample goes to the ten largest clones. Sequenced: peripheral blood. These receptors came from a man in his fifties or sixties with active or convalescent COVID-19.

The rearrangement links TRBV11-3 to TRBJ2-5, with a possible D match to TRBD1 (5 bases). Germline assignment: CDR1 SGHNT and CDR2 YENEEA. CDR3 length: 14 residues. V lost 3 bases and J lost 0, with 8 bases in between. CDR3 nucleotides: TGTGCCAGCAGCTTGGGGCAGTACCAAGAGACCCAGTACTTC. As protein: CASSLGQYQETQYF.

The CDR3 here is CATSDPGTGQGATRVSQHF. CDR3 DNA sequence: TGTGCCACCAGTGACCCCGGTACGGGGCAGGGGGCTACAAGGGTGTCCCAGCATTTT. The genes are TRBV24-1 and TRBJ1-5, with 8 bases aligning to TRBD1. The CDR3 spans 19 residues. Germline V gene sequence: CDR1 KGHDR, CDR2 SFDVKD. The V and J ends lost 4 bases and 11 bases, in that order; junction bases with no gene match: 24.

The chain has TRBV11-2 and TRBJ2-3; 8 bases are shared with TRBD1. V shed 4 bases and J 2 bases; nucleotides not matched to a gene: 5. This CDR3 is 15 amino acids long. CDR1 and CDR2 from the germline V gene are SGHAT and FQNNGV. The CDR3 DNA is TGTGCCAGCAGCTATAGGACAGGGAACACAGATACGCAGTATTTT. As protein: CASSYRTGNTDTQYF.

The V and J genes are TRBV2 and TRBJ1-4; D is perhaps TRBD1 (5 bases). The CDR3 loop spans 15 amino acids. CDR1 SNHLY and CDR2 FYNNEI come from the germline V gene. V was shortened by 7 bases and J by 10 bases, with 22 bases between the two germline ends. DNA for the CDR3: TGTGCCAGCATCTACGGGGGATCCTCAGAGGTAAAACTGTTTTTT. Residues: CASIYGGSSEVKLFF.

V usage is TRBV5-1 and J usage is TRBJ1-1; D may be TRBD1 (6 bases). Germline V gene data show CDR1 as SGHRS and CDR2 as YFSETQ. The CDR3 is made up of 14 amino acids. V was shortened by 1 base and J by 6 bases, with 13 bases between the two germline ends. The CDR3 nucleotides read TGCGCCAGCAGCTTGTTAGGGGGAGGGGCTGAAGCTTTCTTT. This translates into CASSLLGGGAEAFF.

J is TRBJ2-5 and V is TRBV5-5; D remains ambiguous. Germline V gives CDR1 SGHKS, CDR2 YYEKEE (reference sequence). Trimming cost V 0 bases and J 2 bases, with 5 bases left between them. The CDR3 runs 13 residues. The CDR3, as DNA: TGTGCCAGCAGCTTGGCCCAACAAGAGACCCAGTACTTC. Translated, it gives CASSLAQQETQYF.

This clone showed up just a few times. This chain uses TRBV28 with TRBJ1-1; unclear D gene. Germline CDR1 reads MDHEN; CDR2 reads SYDVKM. V lost 6 bases, J lost 1 base, and 9 bases lay in between. CDR3 length equals 13 residues. This CDR3 is CASRPTANTEAFF. The CDR3 nucleotides read TGTGCCAGCAGACCTACAGCGAACACTGAAGCTTTCTTT.

This clone has a handful of counts. The chain combines TRBV11-3 with TRBJ2-3; D is undetermined. The CDR3 length is 14 residues. Trimming left V 1 base short and J 4 bases short, with 9 bases between. Germline V lookup: CDR1 SGHNT, CDR2 YENEEA. CDR3 amino acids: CASSLAGPADTQYF. CDR3 coding DNA: TGTGCCAGCAGCTTAGCTGGGCCCGCAGATACGCAGTATTTT.

The chain joins TRBV7-3 to TRBJ2-6; the match to TRBD1 covers 9 bases. Trimming at V came to 6 bases and at J to 3 bases, leaving 15 bases not matched to a gene. This CDR3 has 19 amino acids. CDR1 and CDR2 from the germline V gene are SGHTA and FQGTGA. CDR3 in DNA: TGTGCCAGCAGACGGCAGGTCCAACAGGGGGCGGATGGGGCCAACGTCCTGACTTTC. Translating it yields CASRRQVQQGADGANVLTF.

The chain combines TRBV7-8 with TRBJ2-5; D unresolved. Germline V gene sequence: CDR1 SGHVS, CDR2 FQNEAQ. The CDR3 covers 13 residues. The ends were cut back, 3 bases at V and 2 bases at J, with 7 bases in the middle. For the CDR3, the DNA is TGTGCCAGCAGCTTTGGGCAGCAAGAGACCCAGTACTTC. Translated, it gives CASSFGQQETQYF. The variable domain in full, with the rest retrieved from reference TRBV7-8 and TRBJ2-5, is GAGVSQSPRYKVAKRGQDVALRCDPISGHVSLFWYQQALGQGPEFLTYFQNEAQLDKSGLPSDRFFAERPEGSVSTLKIQRTQQEDSAVYLCASSFGQQETQYFGPGTRLLVL.

This clone was counted once. This rearrangement joins TRBV29-1 to TRBJ1-1; TRBD1 agrees at 9 bases. After removal of 4 bases from V and 7 bases from J, the junction contained 10 bases not matched to a gene. This CDR3 spans 14 amino acids. The germline gives CDR1 SQVTM, CDR2 ANQGSEA. CDR3 sequence reads: CSVGGGTGYNEAFF. CDR3 bases: TGCAGCGTTGGTGGGGGGACAGGGTATAATGAAGCTTTCTTT. The full variable domain, rest sourced from reference TRBV29-1 and TRBJ1-1, is SAVISQKPSRDICQRGTSLTIQCQVDSQVTMMFWYRQQPGQSLTLIATANQGSEATYESGFVIDKFPISRPNLTFSTLTVSNMSPEDSSIYLCSVGGGTGYNEAFFGQGTRLTVV.

The J gene is TRBJ2-2, the V gene TRBV9; 8 bases agree with TRBD1. The length of the CDR3 is 16 residues. The germline gives CDR1 SGDLS, CDR2 YYNGEE. The V segment lost 2 bases and the J segment 5 bases; nucleotides outside the gene matches: 8. CDR3 amino acids: CASSVTWTGITGELFF. The DNA for the CDR3 is TGTGCCAGCAGCGTCACTTGGACAGGGATAACCGGGGAGCTGTTTTTT.

V usage is TRBV3-1 (or the pseudogene TRBV3-2) and J usage is TRBJ2-7; D unclear. CDR3 length equals 16 residues. V lost 0 bases and J lost 1, with 13 bases in between. In germline, CDR1 is LGHDT, CDR2 YNNKEL (reference sequence). CDR3 nucleotides: TGTGCCAGCAGCCAAGATCTTACAATACCATCCTACGAGCAGTACTTC. Protein: CASSQDLTIPSYEQYF.

The V and J genes are TRBV4-3 and TRBJ2-3; D not certain. From germline, CDR1 is LGHNA and CDR2 YSLEER. V gave up 1 base and J gave up 5 bases, with 10 bases separating them. This CDR3 is 14 amino acids long. CDR3 amino acids: CASSQVSQLDTQYF. For the CDR3, the DNA is TGCGCCAGCAGCCAAGTATCACAGCTAGATACGCAGTATTTT.

The V call is TRBV28, the J call TRBJ2-7; TRBD1 is a possible D gene (9 bases). V lost 5 bases and J lost 2, with 16 bases in between. The germline V gene encodes CDR1 MDHEN and CDR2 SYDVKM. There are 15 residues in the CDR3. The CDR3 DNA follows: TGTGCCAGCAGTCACAGGGGGCGGGGGGCCTACGAGCAGTACTTC. Protein product: CASSHRGRGAYEQYF.

The V call is TRBV11-2, the J call TRBJ1-2, with a tentative D call TRBD1 (6 bases). CDR3 size: 14 residues. V was clipped by 0 bases and J by 7 bases, with 12 bases between them. Per the germline V gene, CDR1 is SGHAT and CDR2 is FQNNGV. CDR3 in amino acids: CASSLEGAGSGYTF. CDR3 DNA: TGTGCCAGCAGCTTAGAGGGGGCAGGGAGTGGCTACACCTTC. The full variable domain, rest sourced from reference TRBV11-2 and TRBJ1-2, is EAGVAQSPRYKIIEKRQSVAFWCNPISGHATLYWYQQILGQGPKLLIQFQNNGVVDDSQLPKDRFSAERLKGVDSTLKIQPAKLEDSAVYLCASSLEGAGSGYTFGSGTRLTVV.

Written as DNA, the CDR3 is TGTGCCAGCAGTTACTCGATCTTACAGATGAACACTGAAGCTTTCTTT. Protein product: CASSYSILQMNTEAFF. The chain combines TRBV6-5 with TRBJ1-1; D uncertain. Germline loops: CDR1 MNHEY, CDR2 SVGAGI. This CDR3 has 16 residues. Trimming stripped 0 bases from V and 0 bases from J, with 11 bases between.

V gene TRBV7-2 combines with J gene TRBJ1-1; D remains ambiguous. The CDR3 is made up of 13 amino acids. Germline CDR1 and CDR2: SGHTA and FQGNSA. With 2 bases removed from V and 5 bases from J, the gap between germline ends came to 9 bases. The CDR3 sequence is CASSLSPRTEAFF. DNA of the CDR3: TGTGCCAGCAGCTTATCCCCCAGGACTGAAGCTTTCTTT.